This T cell receptor beta chain was recovered during a study of T-cell memory formation after mild COVID-19. Whole-study findings and limits: CM and EM subsets held most contracting CD4+ clones; EMRA held CD8+ ones.

Using its own MiXCR run on the 5' RACE reads, TCRdb lists one record per CDR3 protein. The data show approximately 100,000 distinct CDR3 sequences, 11% seen once. This clonotype showed up just a few times. Its antigen is undetermined. The clonotype originates from a man younger than 35 who had mild COVID-19 (a few samples of this study predate the infection). Cell type and time point are not known. Sequencing used PBMCs or a T cell subset sorted from them (not recorded which).

CDR3 DNA sequence: TGTGCCAGCAGAGGCGGGGACTACTACAATGAGCAGTTCTTC. Translating gives CASRGGDYYNEQFF. This chain links TRBV11-2 with TRBJ2-1; 7 bases agree with TRBD2. Germline CDR1 SGHAT, CDR2 FQNNGV. V dropped 6 bases and J dropped 3; count of bases not matched to a gene: 5. This CDR3 contains 14 residues.